The next 11 T cell receptor beta chains were all read from a single sample in a study of early T cells in non-severe SARS-CoV-2 infection. TCRdb fed the 5' RACE reads into MiXCR, producing one record per CDR3 protein. The table lists 65,000 to 80,000 distinct CDR3 sequences, approximately 11% of them singletons. Sequenced sample: whole blood. The receptors shown here come from an adult who was a healthcare worker with PCR-confirmed SARS-CoV-2 infection or an uninfected control (not recorded which).

This clonotype was counted at least ten times. The rearrangement uses TRBV2 and TRBJ1-5; TRBD1 matches 8 bases. The V gene end was trimmed by 5 bases and the J gene end by 4 bases; junction bases not matched to a gene: 7. This CDR3 is 15 amino acids long. The germline V gene encodes CDR1 SNHLY and CDR2 FYNNEI. DNA for the CDR3: TGTGCCAGCAGTCCCGGACAGGGACCTAATCAGCCCCAGCATTTT. This sequence encodes CASSPGQGPNQPQHF. The full variable domain, its missing parts supplied by reference TRBV2 and TRBJ1-5, is EPEVTQTPSHQVTQMGQEVILRCVPISNHLYFYWYRQILGQKVEFLVSFYNNEISEKSEIFDDQFSVERPDGSNFTLKIRSTKLEDSAMYFCASSPGQGPNQPQHFGDGTRLSIL.

Many counts were recorded for this clonotype. V and J are TRBV7-2 and TRBJ2-1; the D gene is possibly TRBD2 (6 bases). V lost 7 bases and J 0 bases, leaving 13 bases between the germline ends. The germline V gene has CDR1 SGHTA and CDR2 FQGNSA. The CDR3 totals 15 residues. CDR3 sequence reads: CASTPGRSSYNEQFF. CDR3 DNA: TGTGCCAGCACCCCAGGGAGGAGCTCCTACAATGAGCAGTTCTTC.

This clonotype was observed at least ten times. CDR3 nucleotides: TGTGCCAGTAAACCACAGGGGTTTAGCCCTGGGGCCAACGTCCTGACTTTC. This translates into CASKPQGFSPGANVLTF. This chain links TRBV11-2 with TRBJ2-6; 7 bases match TRBD1. J gave up 2 bases and V 9 bases, and 13 bases lay outside the gene matches. From germline, CDR1 is SGHAT and CDR2 FQNNGV. The CDR3 runs 17 residues.

V usage is TRBV18 and J usage is TRBJ1-4, with TRBD1 identical over 9 bases. The V gene's germline CDR1 is KGHSH and CDR2 LQKENI. V lost 3 bases to trimming and J lost 6 bases; unmatched junction nucleotides: 5. The length of the CDR3 is 15 residues. In nucleotides, the CDR3 is TGTGCCAGCTCACCTCGGACAGGGGCTGATGAAAAACTGTTTTTT. Translation gives CASSPRTGADEKLFF.

This clonotype was recorded many times. The V call is TRBV20-1, the J call TRBJ2-5; the D gene is possibly TRBD2 (6 bases). This CDR3 is built from 14 residues. CDR1 is DFQATT and CDR2 is SNEGSKA in the germline V gene (reference sequence). V lost 3 bases to trimming and J lost 2 bases, with 13 bases between them. CDR3 loop: CSARVDGGQETQYF. The CDR3 nucleotides are TGCAGTGCTAGGGTCGACGGGGGACAAGAGACCCAGTACTTC.

J is TRBJ2-3 and V is TRBV10-3, with TRBD2 identical over 10 bases. The CDR3 length is 16 residues. CDR1 is ENHRY and CDR2 is SYGVKD in the germline V gene. Trimming at V came to 2 bases and at J to 0 bases, leaving 2 bases not matched to a gene. In nucleotides, the CDR3 is TGTGCCATCAGTGAGCTAGCGGGGGCAAGCACAGATACGCAGTATTTT. This sequence encodes CAISELAGASTDTQYF.

This clonotype was seen only a few times. The chain has TRBV20-1 and TRBJ2-1; D gene ambiguous. The CDR3 contains 16 residues. CDR1 and CDR2 (germline): DFQATT, SNEGSKA (reference sequence). Trimming pared 6 bases from V and 0 bases from J, leaving 18 bases between. In DNA, the CDR3 is TGCAGTGCCCGCGCCCCGACTGCGAGCTCCTACAATGAGCAGTTCTTC. This translates into CSARAPTASSYNEQFF.

The sample holds a few counts of this clonotype. The V call is TRBV9, the J call TRBJ1-5; D remains unclear. This CDR3 is 13 amino acids long. Germline V CDR1 and CDR2: SGDLS, YYNGEE. The V and J ends lost 3 bases and 0 bases respectively, with 4 bases between them. The CDR3 DNA is TGTGCCAGCAGCGGACATAGCAATCAGCCCCAGCATTTT. Its translation: CASSGHSNQPQHF.

This clonotype was seen repeatedly, ten times or more. This chain joins TRBV5-6 and TRBJ2-5, with D perhaps TRBD1 or TRBD2 (5 bases each). Germline lookup yields CDR1 SGHDT and CDR2 YYEEEE. This CDR3 comprises 14 residues. The V end lost 2 bases, the J end lost 5 bases, and 13 bases lay between the germline ends. Written as DNA, the CDR3 is TGTGCCAGCAGCTTCGCCGGGGCAGGGGAGACCCAGTACTTC. The encoded protein is CASSFAGAGETQYF.

This clonotype has a handful of counts. The chain couples TRBV7-2 to TRBJ2-3; 8 bases align to TRBD2. After removal of 5 bases from V and 2 bases from J, the junction contained 12 bases not matched to a gene. Germline V CDR1 and CDR2: SGHTA, FQGNSA. The CDR3 totals 17 residues. CDR3 DNA: TGTGCCAGCAGCCGGGAGGGGGGACTACCCCCCACAGATACGCAGTATTTT. Its translation: CASSREGGLPPTDTQYF.

This clonotype counts as medium-sized. This chain connects TRBV7-8 to TRBJ2-5; D is perhaps TRBD2 (6 bases). Looked up from germline, CDR1 is SGHVS and CDR2 is FQNEAQ. The CDR3 sequence is 16 residues long. V was clipped by 5 bases and J by 2 bases, with 18 bases between them. DNA for the CDR3: TGTGCCAGCAGCCAAAAATTTGGGGGGTGGCAAGAGACCCAGTACTTC. Translated, it gives CASSQKFGGWQETQYF.